This entry is about one T cell receptor (beta chain). This specimen comes from a study of T cell responses to AZD1222 COVID-19 vaccine. With 5 bases clipped from V and 7 bases from J, the junction kept 6 bases outside the gene matches. Germline CDR1 reads SGHNT; CDR2 reads YENEEA. The CDR3 is 15 amino acids. Profiling relied on immunoSEQ multiplex PCR, and the TCRdb table lists in-frame clones only, not all of them. The sample includes 120,000 or so clones, 88% of them seen just once. The sequencing used peripheral blood, collected 28 days after the second AZD1222 dose. The TCR comes from an adult who received the AZD1222 COVID-19 vaccine. V gene TRBV11-3 combines with J gene TRBJ2-2, with 11 nucleotides matching TRBD2. Here the CDR3 reads CASSPTGTSGGELFF. DNA of the CDR3: TGTGCCAGCAGCCCTACGGGGACTAGCGGCGGGGAGCTGTTTTTT.